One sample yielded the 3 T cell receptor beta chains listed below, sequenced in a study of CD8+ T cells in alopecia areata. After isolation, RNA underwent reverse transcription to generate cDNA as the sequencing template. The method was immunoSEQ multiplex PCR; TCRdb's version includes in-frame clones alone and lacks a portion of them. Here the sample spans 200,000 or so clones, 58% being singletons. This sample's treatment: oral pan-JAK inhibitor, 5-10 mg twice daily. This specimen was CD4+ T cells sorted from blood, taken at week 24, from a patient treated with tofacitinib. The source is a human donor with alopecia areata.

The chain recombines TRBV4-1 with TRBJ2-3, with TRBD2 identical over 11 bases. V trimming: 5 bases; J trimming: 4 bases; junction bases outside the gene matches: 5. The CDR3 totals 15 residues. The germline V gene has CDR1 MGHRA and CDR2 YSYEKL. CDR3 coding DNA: TGCGCCAGCAGCGTTAGCGGGGGGGCCGCAGATACGCAGTATTTT. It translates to CASSVSGGAADTQYF.

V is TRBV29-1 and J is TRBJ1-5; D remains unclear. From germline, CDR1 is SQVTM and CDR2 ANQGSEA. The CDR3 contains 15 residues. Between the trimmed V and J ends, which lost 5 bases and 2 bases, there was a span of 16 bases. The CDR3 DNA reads TGCAGCGTTCGCACGGGCTGGGGTGGCAATCAGCCCCAGCATTTT. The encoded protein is CSVRTGWGGNQPQHF.

CDR3 sequence (DNA): TGCGCCAGCAGCTTAGGGACAGGACCCCTGGAGGCCCAGTACTTC. Translating it yields CASSLGTGPLEAQYF. This sequence joins TRBV5-1 and TRBJ2-5, with 8 bases lining up with TRBD1. V dropped 2 bases and J dropped 9; count of bases not matched to a gene: 12. The CDR3 is made up of 15 amino acids. CDR1 is SGHRS and CDR2 is YFSETQ in the germline V gene.